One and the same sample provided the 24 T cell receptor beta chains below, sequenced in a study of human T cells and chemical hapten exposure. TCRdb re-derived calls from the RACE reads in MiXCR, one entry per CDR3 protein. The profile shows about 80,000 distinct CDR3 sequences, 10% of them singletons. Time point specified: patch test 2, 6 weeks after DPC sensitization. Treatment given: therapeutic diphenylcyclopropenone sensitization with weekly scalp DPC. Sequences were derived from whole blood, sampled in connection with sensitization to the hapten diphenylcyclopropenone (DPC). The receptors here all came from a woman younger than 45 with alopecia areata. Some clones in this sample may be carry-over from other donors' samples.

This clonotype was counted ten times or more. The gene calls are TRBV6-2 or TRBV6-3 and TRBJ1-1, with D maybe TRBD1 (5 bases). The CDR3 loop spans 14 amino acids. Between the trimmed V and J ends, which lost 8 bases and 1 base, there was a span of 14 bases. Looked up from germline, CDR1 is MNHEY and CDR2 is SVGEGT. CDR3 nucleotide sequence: TGTGCCAGCCACACGGGGCAGACGAACACTGAAGCTTTCTTT. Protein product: CASHTGQTNTEAFF.

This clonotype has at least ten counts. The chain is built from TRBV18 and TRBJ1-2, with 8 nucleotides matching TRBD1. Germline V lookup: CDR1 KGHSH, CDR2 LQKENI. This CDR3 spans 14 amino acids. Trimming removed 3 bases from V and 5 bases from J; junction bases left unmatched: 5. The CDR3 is CASSPDRDGYGYTF. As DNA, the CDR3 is TGTGCCAGCTCACCGGACAGGGATGGATATGGCTACACCTTC.

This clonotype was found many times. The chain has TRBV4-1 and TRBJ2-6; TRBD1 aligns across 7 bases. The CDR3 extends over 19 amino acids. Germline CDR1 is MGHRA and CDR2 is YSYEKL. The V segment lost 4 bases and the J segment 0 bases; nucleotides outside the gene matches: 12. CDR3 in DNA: TGCGCCAGCAGCCTTGCCCGGGACAGCCTCCTCTCTGGGGCCAACGTCCTGACTTTC. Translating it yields CASSLARDSLLSGANVLTF.

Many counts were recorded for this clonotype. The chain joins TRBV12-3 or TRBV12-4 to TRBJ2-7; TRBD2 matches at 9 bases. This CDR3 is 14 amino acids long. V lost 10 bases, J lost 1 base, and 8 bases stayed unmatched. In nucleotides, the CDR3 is TGTGCCACCTCCAGAGCGGGAGGATCCTACGAGCAGTACTTC. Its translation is CATSRAGGSYEQYF.

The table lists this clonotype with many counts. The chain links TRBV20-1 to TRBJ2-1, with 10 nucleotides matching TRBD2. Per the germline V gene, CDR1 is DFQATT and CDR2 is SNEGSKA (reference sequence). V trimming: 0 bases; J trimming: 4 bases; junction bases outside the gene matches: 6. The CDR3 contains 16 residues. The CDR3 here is CSARDPAGGRYNEQFF. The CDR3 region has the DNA TGCAGTGCTAGAGATCCAGCGGGGGGGAGATACAATGAGCAGTTCTTC.

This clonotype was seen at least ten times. The CDR3 is CASLGLARQETQYF. The CDR3 bases are TGTGCCAGCCTAGGACTAGCGAGACAAGAGACCCAGTACTTC. This chain links TRBV28 with TRBJ2-5; 9 nucleotides agree with TRBD2. The CDR3 covers 14 residues. Trimming took 8 bases from V and 2 from J; bases not matched to a gene: 6. The germline V gene encodes CDR1 MDHEN and CDR2 SYDVKM.

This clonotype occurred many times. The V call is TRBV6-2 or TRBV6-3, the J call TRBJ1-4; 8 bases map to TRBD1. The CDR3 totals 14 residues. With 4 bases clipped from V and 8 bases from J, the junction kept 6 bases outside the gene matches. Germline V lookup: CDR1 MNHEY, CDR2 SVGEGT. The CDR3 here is CASSWTGRKEKLFF. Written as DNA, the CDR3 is TGTGCCAGCAGTTGGACAGGGAGGAAAGAAAAACTGTTTTTT.

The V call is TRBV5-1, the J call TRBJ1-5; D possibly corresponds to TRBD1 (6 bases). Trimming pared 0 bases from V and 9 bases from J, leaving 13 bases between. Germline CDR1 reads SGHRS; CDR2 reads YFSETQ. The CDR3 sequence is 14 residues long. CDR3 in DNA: TGCGCCAGCAGCTTGGAAGGGGGAGTAGGGCCCCAGCATTTT. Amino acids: CASSLEGGVGPQHF.

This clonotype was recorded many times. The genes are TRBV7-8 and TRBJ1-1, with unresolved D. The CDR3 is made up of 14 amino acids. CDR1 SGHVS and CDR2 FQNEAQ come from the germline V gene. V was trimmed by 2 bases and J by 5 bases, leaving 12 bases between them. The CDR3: CASSLMGVGTEAFF. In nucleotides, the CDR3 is TGTGCCAGCAGCTTAATGGGCGTAGGGACTGAAGCTTTCTTT.

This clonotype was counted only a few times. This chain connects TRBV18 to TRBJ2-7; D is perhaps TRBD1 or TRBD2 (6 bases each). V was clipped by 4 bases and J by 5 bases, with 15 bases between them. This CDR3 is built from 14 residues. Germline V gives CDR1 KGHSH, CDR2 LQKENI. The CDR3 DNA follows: TGTGCCAGCTCACGAACGATGGGGGGCGACGAGCAGTACTTC. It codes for CASSRTMGGDEQYF. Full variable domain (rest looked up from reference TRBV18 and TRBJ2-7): NAGVMQNPRHLVRRRGQEARLRCSPMKGHSHVYWYRQLPEEGLKFMVYLQKENIIDESGMPKERFSAEFPKEGPSILRIQQVVRGDSAAYFCASSRTMGGDEQYFGPGTRLTVT.

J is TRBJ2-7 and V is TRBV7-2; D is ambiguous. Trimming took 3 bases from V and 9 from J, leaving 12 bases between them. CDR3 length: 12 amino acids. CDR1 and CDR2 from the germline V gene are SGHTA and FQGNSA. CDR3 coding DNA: TGTGCCAGCAGCTTTCAGGCTGGGTGGCAGTACTTC. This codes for CASSFQAGWQYF. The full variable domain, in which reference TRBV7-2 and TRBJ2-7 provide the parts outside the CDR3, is GAGVSQSPSNKVTEKGKDVELRCDPISGHTALYWYRQSLGQGLEFLIYFQGNSAPDKSGLPSDRFSAERTGGSVSTLTIQRTQQEDSAVYLCASSFQAGWQYFGPGTRLTVT.

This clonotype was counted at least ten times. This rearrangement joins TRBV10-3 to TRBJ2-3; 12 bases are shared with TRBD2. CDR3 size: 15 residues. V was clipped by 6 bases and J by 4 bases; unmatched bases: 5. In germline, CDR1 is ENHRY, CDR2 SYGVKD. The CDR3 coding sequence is TGTGCCATCAGCTCGACTAGCGGGAGCGCAGATACGCAGTATTTT. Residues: CAISSTSGSADTQYF.

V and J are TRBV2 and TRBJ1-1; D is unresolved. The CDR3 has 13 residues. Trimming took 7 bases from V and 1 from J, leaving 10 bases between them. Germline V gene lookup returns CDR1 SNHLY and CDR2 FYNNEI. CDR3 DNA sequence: TGTGCCAGCATCATCACACGGAACACTGAAGCTTTCTTT. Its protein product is CASIITRNTEAFF.

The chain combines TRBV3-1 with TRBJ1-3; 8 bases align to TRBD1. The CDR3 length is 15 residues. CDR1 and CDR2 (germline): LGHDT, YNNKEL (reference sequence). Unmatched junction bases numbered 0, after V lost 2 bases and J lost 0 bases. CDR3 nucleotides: TGTGCCAGCAGCCAAACAGGGGGCTCTGGAAACACCATATATTTT. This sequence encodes CASSQTGGSGNTIYF.

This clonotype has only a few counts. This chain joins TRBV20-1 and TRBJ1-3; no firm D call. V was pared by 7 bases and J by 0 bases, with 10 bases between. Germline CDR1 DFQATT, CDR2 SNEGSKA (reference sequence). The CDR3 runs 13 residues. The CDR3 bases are TGCAGTGGCCGGGCCCACTCTGGAAACACCATATATTTT. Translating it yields CSGRAHSGNTIYF.

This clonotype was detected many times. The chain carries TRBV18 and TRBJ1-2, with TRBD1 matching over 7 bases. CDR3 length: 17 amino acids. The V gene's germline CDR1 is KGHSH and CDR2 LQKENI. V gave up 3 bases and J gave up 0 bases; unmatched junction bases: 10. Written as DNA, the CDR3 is TGTGCCAGCTCACCGCTCAGCGGGCAGGGGGCTAACTATGGCTACACCTTC. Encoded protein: CASSPLSGQGANYGYTF.

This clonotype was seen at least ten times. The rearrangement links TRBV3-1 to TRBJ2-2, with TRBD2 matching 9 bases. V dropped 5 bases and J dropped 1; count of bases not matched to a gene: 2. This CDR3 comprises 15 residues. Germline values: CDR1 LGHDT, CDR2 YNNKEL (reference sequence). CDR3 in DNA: TGTGCCAGCAGCGCACTAGCGGGGAACACCGGGGAGCTGTTTTTT. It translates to CASSALAGNTGELFF.

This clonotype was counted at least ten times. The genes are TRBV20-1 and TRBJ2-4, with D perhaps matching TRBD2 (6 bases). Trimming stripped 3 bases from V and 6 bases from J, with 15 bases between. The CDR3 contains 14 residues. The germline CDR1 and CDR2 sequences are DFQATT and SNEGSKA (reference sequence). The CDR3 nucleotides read TGCAGTGCTAGGCCTAGACTAGATTTAAACATTCAGTACTTC. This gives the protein CSARPRLDLNIQYF.

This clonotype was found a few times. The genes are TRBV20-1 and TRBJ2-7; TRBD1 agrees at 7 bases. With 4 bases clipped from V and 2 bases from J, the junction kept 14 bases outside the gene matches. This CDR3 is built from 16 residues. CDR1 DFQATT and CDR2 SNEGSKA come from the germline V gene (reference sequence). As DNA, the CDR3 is TGCAGTGCTACCGGGACAGACACCTTTGACGCCTACGAGCAGTACTTC. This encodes CSATGTDTFDAYEQYF.

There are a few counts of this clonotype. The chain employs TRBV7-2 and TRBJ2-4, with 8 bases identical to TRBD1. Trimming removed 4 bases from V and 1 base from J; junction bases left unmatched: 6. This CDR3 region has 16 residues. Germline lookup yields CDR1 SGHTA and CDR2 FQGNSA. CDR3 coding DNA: TGTGCCAGCAGCTCAGGGGGCTATGGGGCCAAAAACATTCAGTACTTC. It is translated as CASSSGGYGAKNIQYF.

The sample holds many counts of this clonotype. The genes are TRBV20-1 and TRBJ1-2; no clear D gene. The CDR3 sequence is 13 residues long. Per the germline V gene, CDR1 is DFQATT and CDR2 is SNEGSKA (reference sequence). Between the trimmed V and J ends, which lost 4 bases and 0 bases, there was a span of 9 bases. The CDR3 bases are TGCAGTGCTAACCCCGGTTCTAACTATGGCTACACCTTC. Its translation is CSANPGSNYGYTF.

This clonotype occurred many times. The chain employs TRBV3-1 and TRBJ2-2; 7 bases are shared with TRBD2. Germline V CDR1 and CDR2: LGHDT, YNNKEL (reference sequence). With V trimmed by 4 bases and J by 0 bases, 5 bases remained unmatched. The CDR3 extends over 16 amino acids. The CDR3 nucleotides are TGTGCCAGCAGCCCGGAGCGGGGCGCGAACACCGGGGAGCTGTTTTTT. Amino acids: CASSPERGANTGELFF.

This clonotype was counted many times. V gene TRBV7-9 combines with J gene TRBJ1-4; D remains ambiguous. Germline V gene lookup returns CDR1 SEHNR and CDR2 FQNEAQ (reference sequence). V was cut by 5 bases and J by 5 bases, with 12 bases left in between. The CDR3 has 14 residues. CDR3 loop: CASSIGNENEKLFF. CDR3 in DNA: TGTGCCAGCAGCATCGGGAACGAGAATGAAAAACTGTTTTTT.

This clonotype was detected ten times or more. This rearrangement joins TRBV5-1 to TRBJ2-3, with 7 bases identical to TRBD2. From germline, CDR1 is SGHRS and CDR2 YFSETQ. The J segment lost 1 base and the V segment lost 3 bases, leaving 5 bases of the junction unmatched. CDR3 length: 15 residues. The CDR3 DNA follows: TGCGCCAGCAGCTCTGATACTAGCGGCACAGATACGCAGTATTTT. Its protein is CASSSDTSGTDTQYF.